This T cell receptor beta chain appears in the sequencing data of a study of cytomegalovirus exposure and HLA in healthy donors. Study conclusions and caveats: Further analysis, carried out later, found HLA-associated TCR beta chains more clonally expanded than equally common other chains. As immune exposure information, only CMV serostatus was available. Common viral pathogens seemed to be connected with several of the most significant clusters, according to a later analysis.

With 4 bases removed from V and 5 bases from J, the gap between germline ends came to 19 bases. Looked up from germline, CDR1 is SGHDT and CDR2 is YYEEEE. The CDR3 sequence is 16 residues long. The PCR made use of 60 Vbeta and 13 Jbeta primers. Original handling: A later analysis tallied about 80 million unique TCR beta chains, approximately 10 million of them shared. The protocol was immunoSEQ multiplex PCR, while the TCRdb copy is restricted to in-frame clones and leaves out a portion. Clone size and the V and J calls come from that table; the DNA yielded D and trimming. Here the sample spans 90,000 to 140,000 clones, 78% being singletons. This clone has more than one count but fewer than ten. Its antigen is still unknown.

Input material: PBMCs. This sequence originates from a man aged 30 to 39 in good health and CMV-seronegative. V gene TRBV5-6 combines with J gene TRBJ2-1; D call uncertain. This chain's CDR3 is CASSILRRNVDNEQFF. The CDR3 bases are TGTGCCAGCAGCATATTAAGGCGGAATGTGGACAATGAGCAGTTCTTC.